This T cell receptor beta chain was sequenced during a study of CD8 T cells in ankylosing spondylitis (dated 2017 in TCRdb). A note on the overall study: T cell receptor beta repertoires were profiled in healthy donors and ankylosing spondylitis patients so that disease-linked TCR variants could be found. The whole study cohort included under 140 healthy donors and 25 ankylosing spondylitis patients. Peripheral blood was sampled, and synovial fluid was also collected from ankylosing spondylitis patients.

TCRdb lists the instrument as Illumina HiSeq 2500. TCR beta libraries were prepared by quantitative 5'-RACE with molecular barcodes. As for the authors' bioinformatics: Disease-linked TCR variants were identified with a new computational method built on a probabilistic model of VDJ rearrangement. The public reads were run again by TCRdb, first through fastp at Q25 and then through MiXCR, and only productive beta chains were kept. One record per CDR3 amino acid sequence lists the most common genes and DNA. The V and J calls were not made by the authors but by TCRdb's processing. The sample table holds some 800,000 distinct CDR3 sequences, of which approximately 12% were seen once. The ten largest clonotypes hold less than 0.65% of the sample. From a lookup of the germline V gene, CDR1 and CDR2 are SGHTA and FQGNSA. The CDR3 goes from the cysteine to the phenylalanine over 13 residues. The entry retains the CDR3 DNA only, 39 bases that are in frame from base 1.

This clonotype was picked up many times. The antigen it binds to is not known. One end of the junction varies from germline; a read error may be responsible. Summary of the overall study and its limitations: The disease-linked clones were reported to be significantly enriched in matched synovial fluid samples from ankylosing spondylitis patients. Some of the motif variants had been reported before in the synovial fluid and blood of reactive arthritis patients, a finding that suggests common disease-initiation mechanisms. Blood from ankylosing spondylitis patients appeared to be characterized by a TCR beta motif made up of several highly homologous amino acid variants. The disease-linked clones showed a CD8+ phenotype and occurred at relatively low frequencies in peripheral blood.

The sample comprised blood, either unsorted or a sorted T cell fraction (not recorded which). The sequence links TRBV7-2 to TRBJ2-5, with TRBD2 tentatively as D gene (6 bases match). The sequence was obtained from a male donor with ankylosing spondylitis. The DNA sequence reads TGCGCCAGCAGCCGGGGGAGCCAAGAGACCCAGTACTTC. It codes for CASSRGSQETQYF.